The present TCR beta chain was sequenced within a study of T-cell reconstitution after alpha-beta-depleted transplantation in children. Regarding the study as a whole: Reportedly, only several hundred clones from non-depleted graft cells drove alpha-beta T-cell counts at about two months.

CDR3 length equals 12 residues. CDR1 is MDHEN, CDR2 SYDVKM, per germline. Trimming pared 2 bases from V and 5 bases from J, leaving 7 bases between. TCRbeta library construction was performed incorporating unique molecular identifiers. TCRdb re-called the PCR reads with MiXCR, one entry per CDR3 protein. The sample yields hundreds of thousands of distinct CDR3 sequences, 13% seen once. About this clonotype itself: The antigen remains unidentified.

The source is a male patient aged 10 to 17 who had a stem cell transplant for acute myeloid leukemia, so the T cells may come from the graft donor. The rearrangement joins TRBV28 to TRBJ2-7; unclear D gene. The source material was PBMCs, mostly from graft donor cells, sampled 360 days after TCRalphabeta/CD19-depleted stem cell transplant. CDR3 in DNA: TGTGCCAGCAGTTTACCAATACACGAGCAGTACTTC. This codes for CASSLPIHEQYF. The entire variable domain, with the rest obtained from reference TRBV28 and TRBJ2-7, is as follows: DVKVTQSSRYLVKRTGEKVFLECVQDMDHENMFWYRQDPGLGLRLIYFSYDVKMKEKGDIPEGYSVSREKKERFSLILESASTNQTSMYLCASSLPIHEQYFGPGTRLTVT.